This TCR beta chain came from a study of cytomegalovirus exposure and HLA in healthy donors. The CDR3 sequence is 15 residues long. The V end was cut by 0 bases, the J end by 6 bases, with 9 bases between. Looked up from germline, CDR1 is MNHEY and CDR2 is SVGAGI. Overall study findings and caveats: Accounts indicate the classifier identified cytomegalovirus status with strong specificity and sensitivity. Researchers reported in a later analysis that common viral pathogens appeared linked to several top clusters. In a later analysis, a missense DCLRE1C variant was linked to TCR beta V- and J-gene trimming.

PCR amplification relied on 60 Vbeta primers (plus 13 Jbeta primers). TCRdb keeps only in-frame clones here, not all; method: immunoSEQ multiplex PCR. This table holds 110,000 to 150,000 clones, over 70% found once. This clone was detected once. What it binds is not known. The origin of this receptor is a man in his forties in good health and CMV-seropositive. The chain couples TRBV6-5 to TRBJ1-6, with unresolved D. The sequencing sample was made of PBMCs. CDR3 DNA: TGTGCCAGCAGTTACTCCGGGGTCTTTAATTCACCCCTCCACTTT. Protein: CASSYSGVFNSPLHF.